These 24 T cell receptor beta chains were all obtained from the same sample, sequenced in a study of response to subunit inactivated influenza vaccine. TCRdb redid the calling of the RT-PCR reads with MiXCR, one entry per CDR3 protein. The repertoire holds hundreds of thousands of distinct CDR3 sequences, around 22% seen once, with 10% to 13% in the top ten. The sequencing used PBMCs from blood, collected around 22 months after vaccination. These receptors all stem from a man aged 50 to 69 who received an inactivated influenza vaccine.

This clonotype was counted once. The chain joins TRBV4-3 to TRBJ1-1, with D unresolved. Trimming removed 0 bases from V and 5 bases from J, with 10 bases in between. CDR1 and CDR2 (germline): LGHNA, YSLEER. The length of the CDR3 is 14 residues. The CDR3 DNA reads TGCGCCAGCAGCCAAGATGAGGGATTGACTGAAGCTTTCTTT. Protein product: CASSQDEGLTEAFF.

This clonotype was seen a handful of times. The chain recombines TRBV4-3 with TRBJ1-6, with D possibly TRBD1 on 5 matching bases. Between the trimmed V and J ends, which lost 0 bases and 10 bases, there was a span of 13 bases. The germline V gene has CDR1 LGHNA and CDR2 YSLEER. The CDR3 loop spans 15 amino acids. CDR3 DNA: TGCGCCAGCAGCCAAGATCTGGGGGTAGGGTCACCCCTCCACTTT. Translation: CASSQDLGVGSPLHF.

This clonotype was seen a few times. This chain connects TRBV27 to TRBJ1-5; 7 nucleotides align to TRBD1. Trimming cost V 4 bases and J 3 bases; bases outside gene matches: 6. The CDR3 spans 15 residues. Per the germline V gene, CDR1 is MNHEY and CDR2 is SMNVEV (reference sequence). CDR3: CASSSTGTVNQPQHF. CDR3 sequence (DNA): TGTGCCAGCAGTTCCACCGGGACAGTCAATCAGCCCCAGCATTTT.

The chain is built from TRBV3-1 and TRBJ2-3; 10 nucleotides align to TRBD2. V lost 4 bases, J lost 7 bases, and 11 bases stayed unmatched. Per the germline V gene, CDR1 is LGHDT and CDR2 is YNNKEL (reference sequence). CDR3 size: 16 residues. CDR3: CASSRAALAGRNTQYF. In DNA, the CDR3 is TGTGCCAGCAGCCGGGCAGCACTAGCGGGGAGAAATACGCAGTATTTT.

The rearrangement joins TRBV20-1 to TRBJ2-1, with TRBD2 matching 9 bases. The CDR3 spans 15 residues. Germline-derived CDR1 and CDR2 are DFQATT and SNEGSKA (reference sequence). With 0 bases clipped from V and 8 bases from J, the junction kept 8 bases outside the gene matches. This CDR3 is CSARDVVAGVDEQFF. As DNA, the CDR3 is TGCAGTGCTAGAGATGTGGTAGCGGGAGTCGATGAGCAGTTCTTC.

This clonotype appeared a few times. The CDR3, as DNA: TGCGCCAGCAGCCAAGAACAGGGGATGGCCTACAATGAGCAGTTCTTC. Translated: CASSQEQGMAYNEQFF. The chain joins TRBV4-3 to TRBJ2-1; 7 bases are shared with TRBD1. The CDR3 length is 16 residues. V lost 0 bases and J lost 2; bases outside the gene matches: 4. In germline, CDR1 is LGHNA, CDR2 YSLEER.

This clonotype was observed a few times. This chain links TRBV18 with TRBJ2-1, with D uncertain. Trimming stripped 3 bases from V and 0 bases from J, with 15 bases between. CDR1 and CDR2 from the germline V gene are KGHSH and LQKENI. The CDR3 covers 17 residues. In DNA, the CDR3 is TGTGCCAGCTCACCGCCGTCCGGAGCCAGCTCCTACAATGAGCAGTTCTTC. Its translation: CASSPPSGASSYNEQFF.

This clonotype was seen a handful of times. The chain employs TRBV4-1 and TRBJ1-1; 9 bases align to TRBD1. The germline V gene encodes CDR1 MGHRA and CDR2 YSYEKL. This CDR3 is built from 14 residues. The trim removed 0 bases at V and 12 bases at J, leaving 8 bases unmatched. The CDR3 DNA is TGCGCCAGCAGCCAAGACGGGGACAGGGATCGGTCTTTCTTT. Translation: CASSQDGDRDRSFF.

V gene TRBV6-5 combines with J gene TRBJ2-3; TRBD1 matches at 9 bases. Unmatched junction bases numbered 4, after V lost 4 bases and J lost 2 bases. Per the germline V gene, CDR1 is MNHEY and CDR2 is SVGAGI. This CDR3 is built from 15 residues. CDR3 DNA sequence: TGTGCCAGCAGTTCGGGACAGGGTCTCACAGATACGCAGTATTTT. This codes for CASSSGQGLTDTQYF.

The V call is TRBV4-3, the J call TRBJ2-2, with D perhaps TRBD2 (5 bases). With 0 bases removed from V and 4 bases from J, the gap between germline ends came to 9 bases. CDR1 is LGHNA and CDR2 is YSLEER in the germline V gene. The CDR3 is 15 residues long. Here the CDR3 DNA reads TGCGCCAGCAGCCAAGAGGCAGCGGCCACCGGGGAGCTGTTTTTT. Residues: CASSQEAAATGELFF.

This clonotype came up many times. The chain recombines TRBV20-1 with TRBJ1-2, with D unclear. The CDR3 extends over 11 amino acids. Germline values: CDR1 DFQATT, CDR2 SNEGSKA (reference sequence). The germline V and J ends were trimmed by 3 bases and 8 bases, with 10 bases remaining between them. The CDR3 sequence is CSARNGPGYTF. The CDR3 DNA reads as TGCAGTGCTAGGAATGGACCGGGCTACACCTTC.

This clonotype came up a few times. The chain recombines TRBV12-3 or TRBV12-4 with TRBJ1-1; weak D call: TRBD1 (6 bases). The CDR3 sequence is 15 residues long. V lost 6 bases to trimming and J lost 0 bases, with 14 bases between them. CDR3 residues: CASRPTGNMNTEAFF. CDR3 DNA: TGTGCCAGCAGGCCTACAGGGAACATGAACACTGAAGCTTTCTTT.

CDR3 sequence (DNA): TGTGCCAGCAGCCACAGGGACGTAAGAACCTACGAGCAGTACTTC. This translates into CASSHRDVRTYEQYF. The chain couples TRBV3-1 to TRBJ2-7; D may match TRBD1 or TRBD2 (5 bases each). The germline V and J ends were trimmed by 3 bases and 2 bases, with 14 bases remaining between them. This CDR3 has 15 residues. The germline V gene has CDR1 LGHDT and CDR2 YNNKEL (reference sequence).

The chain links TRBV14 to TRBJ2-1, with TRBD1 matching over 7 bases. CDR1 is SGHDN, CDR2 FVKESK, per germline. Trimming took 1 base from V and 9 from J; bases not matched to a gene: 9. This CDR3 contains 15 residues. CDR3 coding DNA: TGTGCCAGCAGCCAAGGGACGGGACAGTGGACTGAGCAGTTCTTC. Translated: CASSQGTGQWTEQFF.

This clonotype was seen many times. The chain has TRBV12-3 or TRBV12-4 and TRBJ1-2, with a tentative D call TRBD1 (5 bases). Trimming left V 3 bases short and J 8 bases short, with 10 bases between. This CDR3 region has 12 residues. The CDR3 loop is CASSFGTDGYTF. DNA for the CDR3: TGTGCCAGCAGTTTTGGGACCGACGGCTACACCTTC.

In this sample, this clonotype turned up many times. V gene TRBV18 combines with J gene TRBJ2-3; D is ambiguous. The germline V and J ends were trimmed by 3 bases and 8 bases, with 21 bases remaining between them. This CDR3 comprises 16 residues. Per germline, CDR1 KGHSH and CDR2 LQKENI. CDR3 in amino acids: CASSPGPQDRLLTQYF. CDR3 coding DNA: TGTGCCAGCTCACCTGGTCCCCAGGACCGCTTGCTTACGCAGTATTTT. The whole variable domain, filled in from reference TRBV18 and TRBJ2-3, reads NAGVMQNPRHLVRRRGQEARLRCSPMKGHSHVYWYRQLPEEGLKFMVYLQKENIIDESGMPKERFSAEFPKEGPSILRIQQVVRGDSAAYFCASSPGPQDRLLTQYFGPGTRLTVL.

CDR3 protein: CASRILATSTDTQYF. CDR3 in DNA: TGCGCCAGCAGGATTCTAGCGACTAGCACAGATACGCAGTATTTT. The V call is TRBV5-1, the J call TRBJ2-3; weak D call: TRBD2 (6 bases). V was cut by 5 bases and J by 0 bases, with 13 bases left in between. This CDR3 has 15 residues. Germline lookup yields CDR1 SGHRS and CDR2 YFSETQ.

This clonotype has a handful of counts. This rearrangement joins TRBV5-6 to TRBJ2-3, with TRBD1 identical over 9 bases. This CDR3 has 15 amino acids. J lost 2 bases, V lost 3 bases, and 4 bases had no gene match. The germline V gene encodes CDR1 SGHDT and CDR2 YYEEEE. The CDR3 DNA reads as TGTGCCAGCAGCTCGGGACAGGGTAACACAGATACGCAGTATTTT. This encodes CASSSGQGNTDTQYF. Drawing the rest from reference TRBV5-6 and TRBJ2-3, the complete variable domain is DAGVTQSPTHLIKTRGQQVTLRCSPKSGHDTVSWYQQALGQGPQFIFQYYEEEERQRGNFPDRFSGHQFPNYSSELNVNALLLGDSALYLCASSSGQGNTDTQYFGPGTRLTVL.

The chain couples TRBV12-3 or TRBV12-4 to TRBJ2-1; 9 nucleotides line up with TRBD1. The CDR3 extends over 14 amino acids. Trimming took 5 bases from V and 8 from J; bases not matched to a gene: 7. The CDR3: CASSIRDRDHEQFF. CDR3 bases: TGTGCCAGCAGTATCCGGGACAGGGACCATGAGCAGTTCTTC.

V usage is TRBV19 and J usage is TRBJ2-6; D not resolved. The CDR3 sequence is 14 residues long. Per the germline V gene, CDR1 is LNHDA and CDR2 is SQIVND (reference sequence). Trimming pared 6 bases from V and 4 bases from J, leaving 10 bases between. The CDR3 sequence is CASSLDHGANVLTF. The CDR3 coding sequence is TGTGCCAGTAGCCTGGACCACGGGGCCAACGTCCTGACTTTC.

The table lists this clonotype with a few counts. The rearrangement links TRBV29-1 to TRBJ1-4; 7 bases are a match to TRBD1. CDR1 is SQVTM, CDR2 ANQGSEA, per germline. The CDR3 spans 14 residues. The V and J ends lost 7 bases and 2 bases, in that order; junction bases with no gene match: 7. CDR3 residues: CSASGGSTNEKLFF. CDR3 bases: TGCAGCGCCTCAGGGGGTTCGACTAATGAAAAACTGTTTTTT.

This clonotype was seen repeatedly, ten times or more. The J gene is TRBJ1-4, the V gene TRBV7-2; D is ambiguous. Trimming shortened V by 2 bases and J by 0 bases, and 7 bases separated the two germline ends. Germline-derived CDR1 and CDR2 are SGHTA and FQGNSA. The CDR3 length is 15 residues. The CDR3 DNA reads TGTGCCAGCAGCTTAAGCGCCTCAACTAATGAAAAACTGTTTTTT. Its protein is CASSLSASTNEKLFF.

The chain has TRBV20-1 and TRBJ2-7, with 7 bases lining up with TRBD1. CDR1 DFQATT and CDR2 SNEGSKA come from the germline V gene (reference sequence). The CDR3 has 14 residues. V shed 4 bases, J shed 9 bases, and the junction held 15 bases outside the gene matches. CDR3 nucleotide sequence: TGCAGTGCTATATCTAGACAGGGATTTGAGGCGCAGTACTTC. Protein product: CSAISRQGFEAQYF.

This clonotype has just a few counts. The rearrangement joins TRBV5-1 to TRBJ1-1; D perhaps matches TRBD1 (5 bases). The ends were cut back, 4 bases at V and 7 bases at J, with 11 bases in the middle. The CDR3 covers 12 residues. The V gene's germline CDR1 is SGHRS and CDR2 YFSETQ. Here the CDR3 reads CASSPTGGEAFF. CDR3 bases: TGCGCCAGCAGCCCTACCGGGGGTGAAGCTTTCTTT. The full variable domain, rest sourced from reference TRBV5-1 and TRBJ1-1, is KAGVTQTPRYLIKTRGQQVTLSCSPISGHRSVSWYQQTPGQGLQFLFEYFSETQRNKGNFPGRFSGRQFSNSRSEMNVSTLELGDSALYLCASSPTGGEAFFGQGTRLTVV.